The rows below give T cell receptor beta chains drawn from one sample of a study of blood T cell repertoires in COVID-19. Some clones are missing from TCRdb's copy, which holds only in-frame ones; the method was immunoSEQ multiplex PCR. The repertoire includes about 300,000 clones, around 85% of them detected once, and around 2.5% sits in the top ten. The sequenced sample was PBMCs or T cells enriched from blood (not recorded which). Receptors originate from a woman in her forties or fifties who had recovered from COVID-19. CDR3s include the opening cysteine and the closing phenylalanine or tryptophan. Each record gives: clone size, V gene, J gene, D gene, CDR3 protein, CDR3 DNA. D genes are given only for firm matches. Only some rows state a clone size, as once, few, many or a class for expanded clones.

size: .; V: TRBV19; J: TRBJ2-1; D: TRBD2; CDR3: CASSTALGLAGENEQFF; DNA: TGTGCCAGTAGTACAGCCCTAGGCCTAGCGGGGGAGAATGAGCAGTTCTTC
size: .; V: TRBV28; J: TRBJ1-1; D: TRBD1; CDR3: CASRTRTGGGTEAFF; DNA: TGTGCCAGCAGGACACGGACAGGGGGGGGCACTGAAGCTTTCTTT
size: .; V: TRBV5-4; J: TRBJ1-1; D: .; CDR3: CASSLGQQPRNTEAFF; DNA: TGTGCCAGCAGCTTGGGACAGCAACCCCGGAACACTGAAGCTTTCTTT
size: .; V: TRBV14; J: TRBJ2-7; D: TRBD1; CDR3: CASTGTGTYEQYF; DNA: TGTGCCAGCACCGGGACAGGGACCTACGAGCAGTACTTC
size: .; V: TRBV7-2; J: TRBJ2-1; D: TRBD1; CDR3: CASSFRQGRYNEQFF; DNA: TGTGCCAGCAGCTTTAGACAGGGGAGGTACAATGAGCAGTTCTTC
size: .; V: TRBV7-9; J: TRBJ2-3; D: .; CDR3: CASSQRGGPTDTQYF; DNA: TGTGCCAGCAGCCAGAGGGGGGGCCCCACAGATACGCAGTATTTT
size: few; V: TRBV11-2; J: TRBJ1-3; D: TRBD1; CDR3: CASSLARGYNTIYF; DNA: TGTGCCAGCAGCTTAGCCAGGGGGTACAACACCATATATTTT
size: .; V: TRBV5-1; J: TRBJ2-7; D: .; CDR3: CASRPQWSSYEQYF; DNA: TGCGCCAGCAGACCTCAGTGGAGCTCCTACGAGCAGTACTTC
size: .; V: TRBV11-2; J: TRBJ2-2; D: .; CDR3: CASSFQGSNTGELFF; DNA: TGTGCCAGCAGCTTTCAGGGAAGTAACACCGGGGAGCTGTTTTTT
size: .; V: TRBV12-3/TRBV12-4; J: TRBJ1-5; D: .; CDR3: CASSLRQNQPQHF; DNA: TGTGCCAGCAGTTTACGACAGAATCAGCCCCAGCATTTT
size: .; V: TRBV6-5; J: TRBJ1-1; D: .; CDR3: CASSYILGGEAFF; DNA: TGTGCCAGCAGTTACATTCTGGGGGGGGAAGCTTTCTTT
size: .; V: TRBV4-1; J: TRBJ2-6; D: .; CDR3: CASSQDRGSGANVLTF; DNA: TGCGCCAGCAGCCAAGATAGGGGGTCTGGGGCCAACGTCCTGACTTTC